This T cell receptor (beta chain) was sequenced in a study of blood T cell repertoires in COVID-19 (dated by TCRdb to about 2020). The study in broad terms: Samples covering the acute and convalescent phases of COVID-19 were provided by collaborators in the United States, Italy and Spain. The prospective study material was composed of cDNA or gDNA derived from T cells, B-cell-depleted T cells, or PBMCs. Subjects who had been exposed to COVID-19, were actively infected with it, or had recovered from it provided the deeply sampled blood TCRbeta repertoires that made up the dataset. The repertoires were released in a freely available public database meant as a resource for research on the immune response to SARS-CoV-2. Samples were obtained from the ongoing ImmuneRACE study (first 160 participants) and from approximately 1,200 subjects provided by 6 global collaborators. The sample metadata nearly always contained a de-identified subject ID, COVID-19 status, age in years and sex. HLA class I and class II types, where available, came from metadata supplied by the sample provider rather than from assay-based typing. Findings and caveats that apply to the study as a whole: Clinical and demographic metadata were provided uncurated, with the amount varying by source and participant.

V loses 5 bases of germline sequence and J loses 1 base, and the interval between the two ends is 19 bases. From a lookup of the germline V gene (reference sequence), CDR1 and CDR2 are MNHEY and SMNVEV. Taken from cysteine to phenylalanine, the CDR3 has 17 residues. The retained sequence is limited to the CDR3, 51 bases, with the frame set at the first base. One collaborating source in Seattle enrolled patients during active infection and followed them longitudinally through the course of disease. Whole blood was collected in K2EDTA tubes by collaborating institutions according to the institutions' own protocols. For TCRbeta analysis, collaborators shipped samples as frozen whole blood, isolated PBMCs, or DNA extracted from either of those sample types. The immunoSEQ Assay, a bias-controlled multiplex PCR, was used to amplify TCRbeta CDR3 regions from genomic DNA. As for how the authors treated the data: The number of nucleated cells in each sample was estimated by amplification of reference gene primers within the assay. To quantify the absolute abundance of each unique TCRbeta CDR3 rearrangement, sequence reads were collapsed and filtered. Productive Simpson clonality was computed per sample as the square root of Simpson's diversity index over productive rearrangements. TCRdb limited this immuneACCESS table to in-frame rearrangements with V and J called. A share of clones is missing; checked studies link under half to unresolved V genes, and the rest is unexplained. V, J and clone size derive from that table, while D and trimming were established from the DNA sequence. The sample table holds roughly 110,000 clones, of which approximately 85% were seen once. The ten top clones hold around 5.5% of the sample.

With respect to this clone: No antigen is known for it. No base quality values were provided; no much bigger clone lies one nucleotide off.

Material: peripheral blood. The chain is made from TRBV27 and TRBJ2-3, with TRBD2 perhaps the D gene, on 5 matching bases. The clonotype was recovered from a woman aged 55-75 years with COVID-19, enrolled during active disease. The DNA sequence is given as TGTGCCAGCAGTCAAGGGCGGGTCCTGTGGGGCACAGATACGCAGTATTTT. Translated, this is CASSQGRVLWGTDTQYF.